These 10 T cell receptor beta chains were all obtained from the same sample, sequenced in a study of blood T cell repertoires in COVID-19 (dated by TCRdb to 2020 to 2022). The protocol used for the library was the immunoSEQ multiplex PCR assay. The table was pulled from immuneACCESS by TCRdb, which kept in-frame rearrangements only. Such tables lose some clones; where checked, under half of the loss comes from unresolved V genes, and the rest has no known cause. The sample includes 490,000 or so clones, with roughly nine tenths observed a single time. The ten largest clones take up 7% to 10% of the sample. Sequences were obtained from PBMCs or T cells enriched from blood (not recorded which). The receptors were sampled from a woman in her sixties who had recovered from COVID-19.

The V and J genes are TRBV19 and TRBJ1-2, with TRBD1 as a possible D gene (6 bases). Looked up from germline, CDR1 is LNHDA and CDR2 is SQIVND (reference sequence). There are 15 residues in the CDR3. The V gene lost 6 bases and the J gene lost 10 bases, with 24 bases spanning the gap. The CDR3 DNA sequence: TGTGCCAGTAGCCCGGACCCGACAGGCCTGGTTGACTACACCTTC. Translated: CASSPDPTGLVDYTF.

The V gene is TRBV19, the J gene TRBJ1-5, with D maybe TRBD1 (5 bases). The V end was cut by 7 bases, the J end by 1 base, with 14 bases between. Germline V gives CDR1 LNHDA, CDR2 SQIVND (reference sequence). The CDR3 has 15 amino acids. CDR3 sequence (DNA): TGTGCCAGTAAATTGGAGGGGATGAGCAATCAGCCCCAGCATTTT. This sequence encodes CASKLEGMSNQPQHF.

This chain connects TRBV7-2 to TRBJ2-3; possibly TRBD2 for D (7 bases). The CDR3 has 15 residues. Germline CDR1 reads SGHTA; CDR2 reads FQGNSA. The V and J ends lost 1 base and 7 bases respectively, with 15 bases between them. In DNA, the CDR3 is TGTGCCAGCAGCTTAGGAGGGGGGGCTCCAAATACGCAGTATTTT. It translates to CASSLGGGAPNTQYF.

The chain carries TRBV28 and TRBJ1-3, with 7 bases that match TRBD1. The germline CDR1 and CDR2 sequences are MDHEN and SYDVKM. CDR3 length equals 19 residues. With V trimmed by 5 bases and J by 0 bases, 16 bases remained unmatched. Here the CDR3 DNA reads TGTGCCAGCAGTCCTTCAGCCAGTGGAGGGGGCTACTCTGGAAACACCATATATTTT. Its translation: CASSPSASGGGYSGNTIYF.

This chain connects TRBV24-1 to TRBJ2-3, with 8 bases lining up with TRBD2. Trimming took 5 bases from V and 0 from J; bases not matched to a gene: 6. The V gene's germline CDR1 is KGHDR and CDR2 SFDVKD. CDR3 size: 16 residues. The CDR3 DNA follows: TGTGCCACCAGTGGGGGCGGGGGGAGCAGCACAGATACGCAGTATTTT. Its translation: CATSGGGGSSTDTQYF.

The CDR3 spells CASSLGGENEAFF. CDR3 bases: TGTGCCAGCAGTTTAGGCGGGGAGAATGAAGCTTTCTTT. The chain joins TRBV12-3 or TRBV12-4 to TRBJ1-1; D gene unclear. The CDR3 totals 13 residues. The V gene lost 1 base and the J gene lost 7 bases, with 10 bases spanning the gap.

Here the CDR3 DNA reads TGTGCCATCAGTGATCTCAGGGAAGGCGAGCAGTACTTC. This translates into CAISDLREGEQYF. The chain recombines TRBV10-3 with TRBJ2-7; a possible D gene is TRBD1 (5 bases). V was pared by 3 bases and J by 6 bases, with 12 bases between. This CDR3 region has 13 residues. Germline V lookup: CDR1 ENHRY, CDR2 SYGVKD.

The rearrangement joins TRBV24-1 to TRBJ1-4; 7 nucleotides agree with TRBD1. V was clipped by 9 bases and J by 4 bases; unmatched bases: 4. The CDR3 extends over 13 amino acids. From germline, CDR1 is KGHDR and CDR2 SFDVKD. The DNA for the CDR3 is TGTGCCACCGGAGGGGGCCTTAATGAAAAACTGTTTTTT. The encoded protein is CATGGGLNEKLFF.

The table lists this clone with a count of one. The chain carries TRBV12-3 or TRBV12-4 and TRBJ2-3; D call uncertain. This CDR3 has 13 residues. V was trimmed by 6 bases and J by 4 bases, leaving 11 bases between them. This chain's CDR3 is CASSSSRADTQYF. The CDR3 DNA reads TGTGCCAGCAGCTCGAGCCGCGCAGATACGCAGTATTTT.

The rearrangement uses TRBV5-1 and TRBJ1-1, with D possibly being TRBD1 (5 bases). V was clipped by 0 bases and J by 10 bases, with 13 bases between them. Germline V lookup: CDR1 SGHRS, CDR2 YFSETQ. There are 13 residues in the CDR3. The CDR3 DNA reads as TGCGCCAGCAGCTTGGGCCCCCAGGGAGGAGCTTTCTTT. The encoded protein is CASSLGPQGGAFF.